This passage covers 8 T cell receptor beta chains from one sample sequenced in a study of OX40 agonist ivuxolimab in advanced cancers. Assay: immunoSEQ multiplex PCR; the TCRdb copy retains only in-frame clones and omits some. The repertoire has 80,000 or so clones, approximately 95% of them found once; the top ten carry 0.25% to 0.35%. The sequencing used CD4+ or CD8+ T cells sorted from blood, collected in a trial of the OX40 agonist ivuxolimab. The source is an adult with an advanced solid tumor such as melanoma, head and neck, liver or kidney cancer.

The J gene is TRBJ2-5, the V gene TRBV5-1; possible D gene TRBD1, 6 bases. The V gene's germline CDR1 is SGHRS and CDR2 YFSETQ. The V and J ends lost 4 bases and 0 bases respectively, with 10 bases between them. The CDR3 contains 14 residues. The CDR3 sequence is CASSPGTHQETQYF. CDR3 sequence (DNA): TGCGCCAGCAGCCCCGGGACACACCAAGAGACCCAGTACTTC.

CDR3 sequence (DNA): TGTGCCAGCAGCTTAGAAGCGGGGGATAAGGCTTTCTTT. This codes for CASSLEAGDKAFF. The genes are TRBV7-2 and TRBJ1-1; possible D gene TRBD1, 5 bases. Germline V gene data show CDR1 as SGHTA and CDR2 as FQGNSA. The CDR3 totals 13 residues. V was clipped by 1 base and J by 11 bases, with 14 bases between them.

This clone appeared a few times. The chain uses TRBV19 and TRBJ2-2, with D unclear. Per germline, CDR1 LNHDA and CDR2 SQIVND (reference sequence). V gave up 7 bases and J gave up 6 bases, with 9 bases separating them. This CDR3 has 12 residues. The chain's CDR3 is CASTRTAGELFF. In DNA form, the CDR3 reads TGTGCCAGTACCCGAACCGCCGGGGAGCTGTTTTTT.

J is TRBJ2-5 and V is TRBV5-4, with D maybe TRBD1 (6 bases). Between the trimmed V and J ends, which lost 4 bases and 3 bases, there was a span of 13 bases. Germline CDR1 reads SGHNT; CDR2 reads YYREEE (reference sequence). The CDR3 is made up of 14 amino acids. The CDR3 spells CASSAPDSKETQYF. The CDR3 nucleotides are TGTGCCAGCAGCGCACCGGACAGTAAAGAGACCCAGTACTTC. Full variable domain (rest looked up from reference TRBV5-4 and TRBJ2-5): ETGVTQSPTHLIKTRGQQVTLRCSSQSGHNTVSWYQQALGQGPQFIFQYYREEENGRGNFPPRFSGLQFPNYSSELNVNALELDDSALYLCASSAPDSKETQYFGPGTRLLVL.

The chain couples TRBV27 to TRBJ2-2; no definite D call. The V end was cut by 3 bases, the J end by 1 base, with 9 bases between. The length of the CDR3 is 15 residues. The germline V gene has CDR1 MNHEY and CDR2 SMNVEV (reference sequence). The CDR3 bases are TGTGCCAGCAGTTTCTTGGCAGGGAACACCGGGGAGCTGTTTTTT. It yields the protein CASSFLAGNTGELFF.

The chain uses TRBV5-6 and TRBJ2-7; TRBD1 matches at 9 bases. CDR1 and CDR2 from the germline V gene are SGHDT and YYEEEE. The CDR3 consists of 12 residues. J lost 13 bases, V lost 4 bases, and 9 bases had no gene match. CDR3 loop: CASSAGTGRAYF. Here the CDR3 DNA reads TGTGCCAGCAGCGCCGGGACAGGGAGAGCTTACTTC. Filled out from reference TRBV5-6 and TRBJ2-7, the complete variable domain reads DAGVTQSPTHLIKTRGQQVTLRCSPKSGHDTVSWYQQALGQGPQFIFQYYEEEERQRGNFPDRFSGHQFPNYSSELNVNALLLGDSALYLCASSAGTGRAYFGPGTRLTVT.

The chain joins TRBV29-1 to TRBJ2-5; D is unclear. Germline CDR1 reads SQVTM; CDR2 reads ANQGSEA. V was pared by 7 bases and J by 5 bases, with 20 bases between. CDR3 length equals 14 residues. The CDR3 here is CSAPVWGIGETQYF. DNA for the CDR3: TGCAGCGCTCCCGTCTGGGGTATAGGGGAGACCCAGTACTTC.

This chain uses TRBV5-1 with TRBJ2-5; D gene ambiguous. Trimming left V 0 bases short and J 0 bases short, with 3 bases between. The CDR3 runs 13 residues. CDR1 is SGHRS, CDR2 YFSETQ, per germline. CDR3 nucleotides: TGCGCCAGCAGCTTGGAGTACCAAGAGACCCAGTACTTC. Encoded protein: CASSLEYQETQYF. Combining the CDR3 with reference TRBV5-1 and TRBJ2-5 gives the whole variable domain KAGVTQTPRYLIKTRGQQVTLSCSPISGHRSVSWYQQTPGQGLQFLFEYFSETQRNKGNFPGRFSGRQFSNSRSEMNVSTLELGDSALYLCASSLEYQETQYFGPGTRLLVL.